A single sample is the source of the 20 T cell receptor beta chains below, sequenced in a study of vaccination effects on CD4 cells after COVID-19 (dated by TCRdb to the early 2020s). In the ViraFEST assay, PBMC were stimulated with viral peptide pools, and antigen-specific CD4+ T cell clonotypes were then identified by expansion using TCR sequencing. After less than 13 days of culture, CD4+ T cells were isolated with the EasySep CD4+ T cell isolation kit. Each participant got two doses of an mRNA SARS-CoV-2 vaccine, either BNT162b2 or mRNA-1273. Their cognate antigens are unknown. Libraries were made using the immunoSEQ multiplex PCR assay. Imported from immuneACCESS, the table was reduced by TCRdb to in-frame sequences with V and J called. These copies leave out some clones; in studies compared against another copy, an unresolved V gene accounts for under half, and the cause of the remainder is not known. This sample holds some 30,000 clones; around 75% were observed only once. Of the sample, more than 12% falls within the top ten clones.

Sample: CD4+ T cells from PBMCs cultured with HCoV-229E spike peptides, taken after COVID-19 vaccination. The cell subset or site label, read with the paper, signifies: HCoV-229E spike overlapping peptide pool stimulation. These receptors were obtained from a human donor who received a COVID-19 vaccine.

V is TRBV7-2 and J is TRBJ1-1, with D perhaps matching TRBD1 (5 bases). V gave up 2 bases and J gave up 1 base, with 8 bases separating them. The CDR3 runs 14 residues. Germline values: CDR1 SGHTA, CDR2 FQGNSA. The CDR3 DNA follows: TGTGCCAGCAGCTTATCAGGGACGAACACTGAAGCTTTCTTT. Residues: CASSLSGTNTEAFF.

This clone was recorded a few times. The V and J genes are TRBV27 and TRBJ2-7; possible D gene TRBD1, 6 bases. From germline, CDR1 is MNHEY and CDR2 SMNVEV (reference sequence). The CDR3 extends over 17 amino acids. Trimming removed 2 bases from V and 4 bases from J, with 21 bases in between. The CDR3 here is CASSLGFGAGTSYEQYF. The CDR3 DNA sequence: TGTGCCAGCAGTTTAGGGTTTGGGGCAGGGACATCTTACGAGCAGTACTTC.

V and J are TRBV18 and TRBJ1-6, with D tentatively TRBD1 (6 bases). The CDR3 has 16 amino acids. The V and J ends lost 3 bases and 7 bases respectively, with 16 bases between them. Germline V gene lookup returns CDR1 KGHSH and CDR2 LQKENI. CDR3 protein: CASSPVGGATNSPLHF. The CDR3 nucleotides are TGTGCCAGCTCACCGGTGGGGGGGGCGACGAATTCACCCCTCCACTTT.

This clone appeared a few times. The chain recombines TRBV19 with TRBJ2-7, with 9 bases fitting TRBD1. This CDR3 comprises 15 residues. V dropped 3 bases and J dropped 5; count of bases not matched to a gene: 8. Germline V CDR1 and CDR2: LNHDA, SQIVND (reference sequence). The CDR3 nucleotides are TGTGCCAGTAGTATTAGTGGGACAGGGTCCAACGAGCAGTACTTC. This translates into CASSISGTGSNEQYF.

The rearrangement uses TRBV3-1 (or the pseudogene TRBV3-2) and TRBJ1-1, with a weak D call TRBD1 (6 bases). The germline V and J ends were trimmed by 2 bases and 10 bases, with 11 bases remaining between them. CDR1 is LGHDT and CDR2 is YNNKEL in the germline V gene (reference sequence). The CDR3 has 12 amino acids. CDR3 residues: CASSQLRGVAFF. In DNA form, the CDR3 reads TGTGCCAGCAGCCAATTGAGGGGGGTAGCTTTCTTT.

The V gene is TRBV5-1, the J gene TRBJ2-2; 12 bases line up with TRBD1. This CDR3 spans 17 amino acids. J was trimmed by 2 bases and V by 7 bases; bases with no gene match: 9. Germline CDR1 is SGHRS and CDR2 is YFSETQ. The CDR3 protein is CASGPGQGAINTGELFF. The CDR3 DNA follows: TGCGCCAGCGGACCGGGACAGGGGGCGATCAACACCGGGGAGCTGTTTTTT.

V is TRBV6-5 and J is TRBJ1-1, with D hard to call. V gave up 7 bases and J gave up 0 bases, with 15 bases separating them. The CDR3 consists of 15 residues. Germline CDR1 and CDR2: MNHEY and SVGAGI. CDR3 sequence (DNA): TGTGCCAGCACCTTTACGGCATTAATGAACACTGAAGCTTTCTTT. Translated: CASTFTALMNTEAFF.

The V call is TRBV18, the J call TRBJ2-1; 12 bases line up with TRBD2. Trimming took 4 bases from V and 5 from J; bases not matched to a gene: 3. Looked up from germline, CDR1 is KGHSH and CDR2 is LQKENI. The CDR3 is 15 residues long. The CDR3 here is CASSRTSGVHNEQFF. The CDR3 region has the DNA TGTGCCAGCTCACGGACTAGCGGGGTACACAATGAGCAGTTCTTC.

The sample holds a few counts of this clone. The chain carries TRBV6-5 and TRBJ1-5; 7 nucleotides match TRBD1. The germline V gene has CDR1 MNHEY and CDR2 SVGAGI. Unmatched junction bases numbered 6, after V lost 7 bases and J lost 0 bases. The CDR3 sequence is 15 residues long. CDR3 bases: TGTGCCAGCAAACCAACAGGGGATAGCAATCAGCCCCAGCATTTT. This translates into CASKPTGDSNQPQHF.

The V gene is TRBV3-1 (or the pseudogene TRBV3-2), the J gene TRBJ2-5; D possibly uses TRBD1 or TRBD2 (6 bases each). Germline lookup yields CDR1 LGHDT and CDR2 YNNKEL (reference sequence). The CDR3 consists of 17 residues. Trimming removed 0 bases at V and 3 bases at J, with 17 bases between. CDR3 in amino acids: CASSQDPGALWEETQYF. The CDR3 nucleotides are TGTGCCAGCAGCCAAGATCCGGGGGCGCTTTGGGAAGAGACCCAGTACTTC.

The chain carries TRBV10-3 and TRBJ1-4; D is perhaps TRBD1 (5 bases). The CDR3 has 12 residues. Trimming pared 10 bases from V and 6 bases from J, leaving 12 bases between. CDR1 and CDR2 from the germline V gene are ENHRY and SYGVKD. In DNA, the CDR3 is TGTGCCACCGGGGGTTCGGATGAAAAACTGTTTTTT. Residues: CATGGSDEKLFF.

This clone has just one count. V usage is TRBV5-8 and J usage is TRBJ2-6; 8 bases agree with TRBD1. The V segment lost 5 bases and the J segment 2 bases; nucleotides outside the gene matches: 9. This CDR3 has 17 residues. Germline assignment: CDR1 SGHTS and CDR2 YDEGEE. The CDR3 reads CASRTVAGGPGANVLTF. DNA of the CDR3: TGTGCCAGCAGGACCGTGGCAGGGGGCCCTGGGGCCAACGTCCTGACTTTC.

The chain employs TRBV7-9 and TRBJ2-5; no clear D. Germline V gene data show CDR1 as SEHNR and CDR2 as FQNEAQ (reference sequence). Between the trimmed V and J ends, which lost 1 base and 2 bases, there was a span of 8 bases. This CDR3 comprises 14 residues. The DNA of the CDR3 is TGTGCCAGCAGCTTAGACATAAAACAAGAGACCCAGTACTTC. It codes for CASSLDIKQETQYF. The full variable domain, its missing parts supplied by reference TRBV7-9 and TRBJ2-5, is DTGVSQNPRHKITKRGQNVTFRCDPISEHNRLYWYRQTLGQGPEFLTYFQNEAQLEKSRLLSDRFSAERPKGSFSTLEIQRTEQGDSAMYLCASSLDIKQETQYFGPGTRLLVL.

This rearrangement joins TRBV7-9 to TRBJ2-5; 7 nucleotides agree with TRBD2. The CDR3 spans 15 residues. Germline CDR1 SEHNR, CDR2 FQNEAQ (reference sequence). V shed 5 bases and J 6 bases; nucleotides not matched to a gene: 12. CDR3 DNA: TGTGCCAGCAGCCCCTGGGGGGGAGGCTCCCAGACCCAGTACTTC. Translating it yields CASSPWGGGSQTQYF. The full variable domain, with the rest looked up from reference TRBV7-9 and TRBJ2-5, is DTGVSQNPRHKITKRGQNVTFRCDPISEHNRLYWYRQTLGQGPEFLTYFQNEAQLEKSRLLSDRFSAERPKGSFSTLEIQRTEQGDSAMYLCASSPWGGGSQTQYFGPGTRLLVL.

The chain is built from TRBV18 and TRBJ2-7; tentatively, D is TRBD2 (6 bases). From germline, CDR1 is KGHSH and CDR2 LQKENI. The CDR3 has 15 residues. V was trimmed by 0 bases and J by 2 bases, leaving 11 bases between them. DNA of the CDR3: TGTGCCAGCTCACCACCGGGACTCCAAACCTACGAGCAGTACTTC. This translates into CASSPPGLQTYEQYF.

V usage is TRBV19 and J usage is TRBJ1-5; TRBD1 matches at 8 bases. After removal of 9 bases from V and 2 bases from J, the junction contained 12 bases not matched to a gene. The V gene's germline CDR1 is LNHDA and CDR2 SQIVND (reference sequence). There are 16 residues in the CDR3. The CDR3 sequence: CASHPATGQGNQPQHF. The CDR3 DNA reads TGTGCCAGCCATCCGGCGACGGGACAGGGCAATCAGCCCCAGCATTTT. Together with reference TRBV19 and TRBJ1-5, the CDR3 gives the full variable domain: DGGITQSPKYLFRKEGQNVTLSCEQNLNHDAMYWYRQDPGQGLRLIYYSQIVNDFQKGDIAEGYSVSREKKESFPLTVTSAQKNPTAFYLCASHPATGQGNQPQHFGDGTRLSIL.

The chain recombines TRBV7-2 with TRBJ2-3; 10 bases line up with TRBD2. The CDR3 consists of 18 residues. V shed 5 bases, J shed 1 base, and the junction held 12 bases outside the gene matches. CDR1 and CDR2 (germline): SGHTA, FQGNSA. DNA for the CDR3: TGTGCCAGCAGCCTGAGCGGGGGGGCCTTCGTGGGCACAGATACGCAGTATTTT. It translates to CASSLSGGAFVGTDTQYF. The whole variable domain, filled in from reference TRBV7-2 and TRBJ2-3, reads GAGVSQSPSNKVTEKGKDVELRCDPISGHTALYWYRQSLGQGLEFLIYFQGNSAPDKSGLPSDRFSAERTGGSVSTLTIQRTQQEDSAVYLCASSLSGGAFVGTDTQYFGPGTRLTVL.

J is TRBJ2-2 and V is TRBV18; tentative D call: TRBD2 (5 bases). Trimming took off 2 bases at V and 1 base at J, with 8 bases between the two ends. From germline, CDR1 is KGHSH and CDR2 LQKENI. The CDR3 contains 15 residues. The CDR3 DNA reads TGTGCCAGCTCACCAAGGACTGGGAACACCGGGGAGCTGTTTTTT. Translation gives CASSPRTGNTGELFF.

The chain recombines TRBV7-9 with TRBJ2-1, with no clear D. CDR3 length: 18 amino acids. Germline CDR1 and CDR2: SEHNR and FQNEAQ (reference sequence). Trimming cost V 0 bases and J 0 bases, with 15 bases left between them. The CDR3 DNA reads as TGTGCCAGCAGCTTAGCGCTTGGTTGGCGGAGCTCCTACAATGAGCAGTTCTTC. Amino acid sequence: CASSLALGWRSSYNEQFF.

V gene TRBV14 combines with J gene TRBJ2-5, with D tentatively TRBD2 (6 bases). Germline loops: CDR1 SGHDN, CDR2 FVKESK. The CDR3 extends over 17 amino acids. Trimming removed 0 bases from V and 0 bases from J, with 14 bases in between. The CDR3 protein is CASSQDRLGTYQETQYF. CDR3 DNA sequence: TGTGCCAGCAGCCAAGATCGGTTGGGGACTTACCAAGAGACCCAGTACTTC.